This T cell receptor (beta chain) was sequenced for a study of regulatory T cells in long-lasting Graves disease (dated by TCRdb to about 2021). As for the study more broadly: Newly diagnosed Graves' disease patients had taken antithyroid drugs for less than 3 months. This study used TCR sequencing and RNA sequencing of peripheral blood to compare persistent Graves' disease patients against newly diagnosed Graves' disease patients. The study took place in China and was registered as a clinical trial. A total of 35 or so samples underwent TCR sequencing: some 13 from persistent and about 20 from newly diagnosed Graves' disease patients. Findings and caveats that apply to the study as a whole: The small sample size was acknowledged by the authors as a limitation that may reduce accuracy. Only the TCR beta chain was sequenced and analyzed. Peripheral blood alone was examined, since thyroid tissue, which constituted the primary lesion, could not be accessed. Compared with newly diagnosed patients, patients with persistent Graves' disease had lower TCR Shannon entropy and fewer highly expanded clones, which suggests clonal expansion. Preferential use of TRBV28, TRBJ1-2 and TRBJ2-5 was observed in persistent disease, whereas TRBV20-1 and TRBJ2-1 were favored in newly diagnosed disease. Persistent patients shared more public clonotypes among themselves (under 3,000) than newly diagnosed patients did (over 950).

The CDR3 contains 12 residues, cysteine and phenylalanine counted. Only CDR3 DNA remains: 36 bases, in frame from the first base. CDR1 KGHDR and CDR2 SFDVKD were looked up in the germline V gene. The trim is 7 bases for V and 5 bases for J, with a gap of 7 bases between the germline ends. Reading the label with the study, this specimen's time point is: newly diagnosed GD, antithyroid drugs for less than 3 months. For both TCR sequencing and RNA sequencing, RNA was extracted from PBMCs in TRIzol. Graves' disease was diagnosed according to American Thyroid Association guidelines. Recruitment of patients was carried out at an endocrinology department in Xi'an, China. Each patient gave about 10 milliliters of peripheral blood, collected in an EDTA anticoagulant tube. Ficoll Paque Plus density gradient separation was used to isolate PBMCs, and no additional T cell sorting was done. An Agilent 2100 Bioanalyzer and agarose gel were used to check RNA quality, while a NanoDrop 2000 measured RNA concentration.

Libraries came from multiplex PCR. Instrument on record: Illumina HiSeq 4000. TCR beta libraries were built with iRepertoire HTBI primers and Arm-PCR amplification of CDR3 regions. PCR products were gel purified before sequencing. The original pipeline was this. A total of some 65 TRBV and approximately 15 TRBJ segments were identified across samples and were used for gene usage analysis of CDR3 amino acid clonotypes. COPE and FqMerger were used to merge filtered high-quality paired reads into contigs. BLAST was used to align contigs to IMGT TRBV, TRBD and TRBJ reference genes, and CDR3 was defined according to IMGT. Clonotypes above 0.1% frequency were classified as highly expanded clones. Repertoire diversity was measured by Shannon entropy, and V-J evenness by the Gini coefficient. Public clonotypes were defined as clonotypes shared by more than one individual. The raw public data were reprocessed by TCRdb itself: fastp quality trimming at Q25, MiXCR clonotype calling, in-frame beta chains only. Every entry covers one CDR3 protein and lists the most common genes and DNA from its rows. In this record, the V and J calls reflect TCRdb's handling and not the investigators' own analysis. The sample profile shows approximately 490,000 distinct CDR3 sequences; around 15% of them were found once. The ten largest clones capture 10% to 15% of the sample.

Comments on this clonotype: This receptor's antigen is unknown. The input lacks base qualities; no much larger clone sits a single base away.

These data are also associated with another study on T cells in Graves' hyperthyroidism and ophthalmopathy. The other study reports the following: Stable Graves' hyperthyroidism was defined as the absence of progression to ophthalmopathy over 18 months of follow-up. Hyperthyroidism patients were aged 18 to 65 years and newly diagnosed, with disease duration of less than 2 months. Exclusion was applied to patients with uncontrolled infections, other autoimmune diseases, pregnancy or lactation. Diagnoses were based on clinical symptoms, serum thyroxine and TRAb, thyroid ultrasound and orbital computed tomography. The first round of RT-PCR for the TCR CDR3 was performed with the HTBI primer set and the Qiagen OneStep RT-PCR kit. Most expanded thyroid clonotypes (frequency above 0.001) were also found in blood, which suggests that blood repertoires may mirror thyroid immune responses. A 13 V-J signature model separated ophthalmopathy from stable hyperthyroidism, with around 88% sensitivity and 81.08% specificity in cross-validation and 80%/75% in testing. In validation, the model predicted progression to ophthalmopathy a median of around six months before onset, with 65% to 71% sensitivity and roughly 72% specificity. To identify TCR V-J signatures that set the groups apart, the researchers used a discovery cohort of about a hundred patients, made up of around 42 with Graves' ophthalmopathy and some 55 with stable Graves' hyperthyroidism. An independent validation cohort of around 19 hyperthyroidism patients and 17 patients who later progressed to ophthalmopathy tested prospective prediction of ophthalmopathy. The 85 to 100 discovery patients were randomly split 7:3 into training and test sets. Thyroid tissue and blood T-cell repertoires from six Graves' hyperthyroidism patients were also compared in the study. Following sampling, methimazole starting at 30 mg daily was given to hyperthyroidism patients, and high-dose intravenous methylprednisolone was given to ophthalmopathy patients. A second multiplex PCR round built the libraries, followed by size selection and purification. Sequencing of the libraries was done on an Illumina HiSeq2000 using paired-end 100 bp reads. SOAPnuke was used to process the raw data, with reads discarded if the reads contained adapters or uncalled bases, had a mean Phred below 15, or lacked an exact constant-primer or identifier match. High-quality paired reads were merged with COPE v1.2.5, and unique nucleotide sequences were defined as clonotypes. MiTCR v1.1 was used to align the clonotypes against IMGT TRBV, TRBD and TRBJ reference segments. Only V-J combinations with frequency above 0.0001, covering 99% to 99.2% of repertoires, were analysed. The TCS score was defined as the ratio of F50 (clonal expansion) to E x V (chaos), calculated using BLOSUM62-based TCRdist between CDR3 peptides within each V-J. Welch's t-statistics and random forest reduced 450 to 600 V-J features to 10 to 15, which were used in a naive Bayes classifier (R e1071). Sample size was not statistically predetermined, and blinding of investigators to group allocation was not performed. According to the paper, TCR Vbeta CDR3 sequencing was carried out on 135 peripheral blood samples, which came from under 50 ophthalmopathy, around 74 hyperthyroidism and 17 progressor patients.

The receptor's source is a middle-aged man with Graves disease. Donor details come from another sample of the same person, matched by shared clones. The rearranged segments are TRBV24-1 and TRBJ2-2, with the D gene call left open. The source was peripheral blood mononuclear cells (PBMCs), collected at new diagnosis, from a patient treated with antithyroid drugs. Here is the DNA: TGTGCCACCAGGATAGGGACCGGGGAGCTGTTTTTT. Translated, it gives CATRIGTGELFF.